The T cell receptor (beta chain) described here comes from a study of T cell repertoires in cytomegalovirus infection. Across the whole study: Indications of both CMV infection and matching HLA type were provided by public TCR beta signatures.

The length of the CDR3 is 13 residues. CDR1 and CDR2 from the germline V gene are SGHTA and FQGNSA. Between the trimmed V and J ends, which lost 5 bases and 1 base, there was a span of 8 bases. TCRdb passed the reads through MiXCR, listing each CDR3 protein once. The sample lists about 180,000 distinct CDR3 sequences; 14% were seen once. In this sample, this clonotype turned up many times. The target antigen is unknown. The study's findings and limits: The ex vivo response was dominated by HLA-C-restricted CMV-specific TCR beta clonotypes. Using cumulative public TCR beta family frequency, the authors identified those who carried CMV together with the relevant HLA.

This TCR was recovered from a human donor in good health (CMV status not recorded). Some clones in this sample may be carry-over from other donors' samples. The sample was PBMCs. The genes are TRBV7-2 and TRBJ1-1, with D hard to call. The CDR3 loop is CASSLTENTEAFF. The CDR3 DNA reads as TGTGCCAGCAGCCTAACAGAGAACACTGAAGCTTTCTTT.